A single sample is the source of the 25 T cell receptor beta chains below, sequenced in a study of brain T cells in children with intractable seizures. Noted time point: blood from clinic visit 5 months post-surgery; TSC patient then seizure free. Profiled with immunoSEQ multiplex PCR; TCRdb holds only in-frame clones, not every one. In the table there are about 320,000 clones, roughly 92% of which are singletons. The sample in question was peripheral blood, obtained roughly 5 months after surgery. The receptors come from a boy in the first two years of life with tuberous sclerosis and intractable seizures.

The chain carries TRBV2 and TRBJ2-2, with a weak D call TRBD1 (6 bases). The ends were cut back, 7 bases at V and 7 bases at J, with 10 bases in the middle. Germline CDR1 SNHLY, CDR2 FYNNEI. There are 12 residues in the CDR3. CDR3 nucleotides: TGTGCCAGCACCAGGGGTAGCGGGGAGCTGTTTTTT. Translation: CASTRGSGELFF.

This clone was detected once. Written as DNA, the CDR3 is TGTGCCAGCACCAGGGACCTGTGGGAAAAACTGTTTTTT. This gives the protein CASTRDLWEKLFF. This chain links TRBV2 with TRBJ1-4; TRBD1 is a possible D gene (5 bases). Trimming took 7 bases from V and 8 from J, leaving 14 bases between them. CDR3 length: 13 amino acids. The germline gives CDR1 SNHLY, CDR2 FYNNEI. Full variable domain (remainder filled in from reference TRBV2 and TRBJ1-4): EPEVTQTPSHQVTQMGQEVILRCVPISNHLYFYWYRQILGQKVEFLVSFYNNEISEKSEIFDDQFSVERPDGSNFTLKIRSTKLEDSAMYFCASTRDLWEKLFFGSGTQLSVL.

The CDR3 nucleotides read TGTGCCTGGAGTGTCGGGCAGGGACGGGGGGCCAACGTCCTGACTTTC. Its translation: CAWSVGQGRGANVLTF. The chain has TRBV30 and TRBJ2-6; either TRBD1 or TRBD2 may supply D (5 bases each). The ends were cut back, 0 bases at V and 4 bases at J, with 13 bases in the middle. Germline-derived CDR1 and CDR2 are GTSNPN and SVGIG (reference sequence). The CDR3 length is 16 residues.

The chain carries TRBV7-9 and TRBJ2-5; D is unresolved. V gave up 6 bases and J gave up 0 bases, with 8 bases separating them. The CDR3 has 13 residues. CDR1 SEHNR and CDR2 FQNEAQ come from the germline V gene (reference sequence). CDR3 nucleotide sequence: TGTGCCAGCAGGTCGGGTGACCAAGAGACCCAGTACTTC. It specifies CASRSGDQETQYF.

The table lists this clone with a count of one. This chain uses TRBV7-8 with TRBJ2-3; no firm D call. From germline, CDR1 is SGHVS and CDR2 FQNEAQ. The CDR3 length is 17 residues. V dropped 5 bases and J dropped 2 bases, with 20 bases sitting between them. The CDR3 DNA reads as TGTGCCAGCAGCGGCGCCGAGGCTTTCCCAAACACAGATACGCAGTATTTT. Translation gives CASSGAEAFPNTDTQYF.

V is TRBV2 and J is TRBJ2-2; D gene unclear. This CDR3 spans 15 amino acids. CDR1 is SNHLY, CDR2 FYNNEI, per germline. Trimming left V 7 bases short and J 0 bases short, with 12 bases between. The CDR3 nucleotides read TGTGCCAGCATATCTGAACACGCGAACACCGGGGAGCTGTTTTTT. It codes for CASISEHANTGELFF.

This chain uses TRBV3-1 (or the pseudogene TRBV3-2) with TRBJ2-7; D not resolved. Trimming removed 1 base at V and 3 bases at J, with 4 bases between. This CDR3 has 12 amino acids. Germline V gene lookup returns CDR1 LGHDT and CDR2 YNNKEL (reference sequence). CDR3 nucleotide sequence: TGTGCCAGCAGCCAAGGTTACTACGAGCAGTACTTC. Translation gives CASSQGYYEQYF.

Regarding this clone: The junction differs from germline at one of its ends, possibly a read error. This chain joins TRBV6-1 and TRBJ2-5; 13 nucleotides agree with TRBD2. Germline values: CDR1 MNHNS, CDR2 SASEGT. The CDR3 covers 17 residues. For the CDR3, the DNA is TGTGCCAGCAGCGAAGGGACTAGCGGGGTCCTCCAAGAGACCCAGTACTTC. This translates into CASSEGTSGVLQETQYF.

This clone was observed once. CDR3 sequence reads: CASSLPGGPGNEQFF. The CDR3 bases are TGTGCCAGCAGCTTGCCAGGAGGGCCGGGAAATGAGCAGTTCTTC. The chain employs TRBV5-4 and TRBJ2-1; perhaps TRBD2 as D (6 bases). The CDR3 covers 15 residues. Trimming removed 1 base from V and 7 bases from J, with 15 bases in between. CDR1 and CDR2 (germline): SGHNT, YYREEE (reference sequence).

The chain has TRBV3-1 (or the pseudogene TRBV3-2) and TRBJ1-2, with a possible D match to TRBD1 (5 bases). From germline, CDR1 is LGHDT and CDR2 YNNKEL (reference sequence). This CDR3 has 13 residues. Trimming stripped 1 base from V and 12 bases from J, with 15 bases between. For the CDR3, the DNA is TGTGCCAGCAGCCAAGGACAGCGCCGACTCCACACCTTC. This gives the protein CASSQGQRRLHTF.

This chain links TRBV12-3 or TRBV12-4 with TRBJ1-1; possibly TRBD1 for D (5 bases). V lost 7 bases, J lost 10 bases, and 19 bases lay in between. The CDR3 contains 13 residues. CDR3 loop: CASTEGGGTSAFF. The CDR3 DNA sequence: TGTGCCAGCACCGAGGGTGGGGGAACGTCAGCTTTCTTT.

The rearrangement links TRBV6-5 to TRBJ1-1; TRBD1 is a possible D gene (6 bases). Trimming took off 8 bases at V and 1 base at J, with 8 bases between the two ends. CDR3 length: 12 residues. CDR1 and CDR2 (germline): MNHEY, SVGAGI. The CDR3 sequence is CASEGGNTEAFF. Written as DNA, the CDR3 is TGTGCCAGCGAAGGGGGGAACACTGAAGCTTTCTTT.

The V gene is TRBV4-2, the J gene TRBJ2-7; D tentatively reads TRBD1 or TRBD2 (5 bases each). Germline loops: CDR1 LGHNA, CDR2 YNFKEQ. This CDR3 has 16 amino acids. Trimming took 0 bases from V and 0 from J, leaving 12 bases between them. The CDR3 DNA reads as TGTGCCAGCAGCCAAGATCGGTCAGGGAGCTCCTACGAGCAGTACTTC. Its protein product is CASSQDRSGSSYEQYF.

The chain uses TRBV12-5 and TRBJ2-1; 9 nucleotides match TRBD2. Trimming at V came to 2 bases and at J to 3 bases, leaving 5 bases not matched to a gene. Per the germline V gene, CDR1 is LGHNT and CDR2 is FRNRAP. The CDR3 is 16 amino acids. The CDR3 region is CASGLLLAGIYNEQFF. In nucleotides, the CDR3 is TGTGCTAGTGGTTTGTTACTAGCGGGTATCTACAATGAGCAGTTCTTC.

The rearrangement uses TRBV27 and TRBJ2-2, with a tentative D call TRBD2 (6 bases). Germline V gene lookup returns CDR1 MNHEY and CDR2 SMNVEV (reference sequence). The CDR3 runs to 15 residues. Trimming shortened V by 6 bases and J by 6 bases, and 17 bases separated the two germline ends. The CDR3 loop reads CASSPWRGNAGELFF. The CDR3 DNA is TGTGCCAGCAGCCCCTGGAGGGGTAACGCCGGGGAGCTGTTTTTT.

V and J are TRBV9 and TRBJ2-5; D tentatively reads TRBD1 or TRBD2 (5 bases each). The CDR3 is 15 amino acids. Trimming shortened V by 2 bases and J by 2 bases, and 13 bases separated the two germline ends. Germline V CDR1 and CDR2: SGDLS, YYNGEE. In DNA form, the CDR3 reads TGTGCCAGCAGCGTCTGGGGGAGAGGGCAAGAGACCCAGTACTTC. Its protein product is CASSVWGRGQETQYF.

The chain carries TRBV3-1 (or the pseudogene TRBV3-2) and TRBJ2-4, with D unresolved. Trimming took 1 base from V and 3 from J, leaving 4 bases between them. Per the germline V gene, CDR1 is LGHDT and CDR2 is YNNKEL (reference sequence). The CDR3 contains 13 residues. The CDR3 sequence: CASSQGSKNIQYF. DNA of the CDR3: TGTGCCAGCAGCCAAGGCAGCAAAAACATTCAGTACTTC.

The chain has TRBV20-1 and TRBJ2-5; D unclear. This CDR3 is built from 11 residues. Germline loops: CDR1 DFQATT, CDR2 SNEGSKA (reference sequence). The CDR3 is CSGRIQETQYF. The CDR3 DNA reads as TGCAGCGGACGGATCCAAGAGACCCAGTACTTC.

The chain recombines TRBV5-1 with TRBJ1-6; D might be TRBD1 (5 bases). CDR1 SGHRS and CDR2 YFSETQ come from the germline V gene. V lost 4 bases, J lost 7 bases, and 18 bases lay in between. This CDR3 is 16 amino acids long. In nucleotides, the CDR3 is TGCGCCAGCAGCACATCCCCAGGGTTTAAGAATTCACCCCTCCACTTT. Translating gives CASSTSPGFKNSPLHF.

The chain is built from TRBV5-4 and TRBJ2-7; D is possibly TRBD1 (6 bases). The germline CDR1 and CDR2 sequences are SGHNT and YYREEE (reference sequence). The V and J ends lost 4 bases and 4 bases respectively, with 15 bases between them. There are 14 residues in the CDR3. The CDR3 DNA follows: TGTGCCAGCAGCGTTGGGACATCTATTTACGAGCAGTACTTC. Translation: CASSVGTSIYEQYF.

The V and J genes are TRBV10-3 and TRBJ2-5, with TRBD2 as a possible D gene (6 bases). CDR3 length: 13 residues. The ends were cut back, 11 bases at V and 2 bases at J, with 15 bases in the middle. Germline CDR1 is ENHRY and CDR2 is SYGVKD. CDR3 sequence reads: CAHRGSGQETQYF. Written as DNA, the CDR3 is TGTGCCCACCGCGGTAGCGGACAAGAGACCCAGTACTTC.

This rearrangement joins TRBV30 to TRBJ1-3; D is undetermined. There are 12 residues in the CDR3. Looked up from germline, CDR1 is GTSNPN and CDR2 is SVGIG (reference sequence). V was trimmed by 4 bases and J by 3 bases, leaving 7 bases between them. CDR3 in DNA: TGTGCCTGGAACGCTGGTGGAAACACCATATATTTT. This sequence encodes CAWNAGGNTIYF.

The rearrangement uses TRBV5-1 and TRBJ2-5; 7 nucleotides agree with TRBD1. The CDR3 consists of 15 residues. With V trimmed by 4 bases and J by 2 bases, 8 bases remained unmatched. Germline V gives CDR1 SGHRS, CDR2 YFSETQ. CDR3 residues: CASSLTGERQETQYF. CDR3 in DNA: TGCGCCAGCAGCCTTACAGGGGAGCGGCAAGAGACCCAGTACTTC.

This clone was seen only once. V and J are TRBV7-6 and TRBJ1-4; D unclear. Trimming removed 5 bases at V and 5 bases at J, with 24 bases between. From germline, CDR1 is SGHVS and CDR2 FNYEAQ. There are 18 residues in the CDR3. The CDR3 is CASSPTPGSWALNEKLFF. In DNA form, the CDR3 reads TGTGCCAGCAGCCCTACTCCCGGAAGTTGGGCCCTAAATGAAAAACTGTTTTTT.

This rearrangement joins TRBV4-1 to TRBJ2-1, with TRBD2 identical over 7 bases. The CDR3 is 15 residues long. Germline V gene data show CDR1 as MGHRA and CDR2 as YSYEKL. The J segment lost 1 base and the V segment lost 3 bases, leaving 3 bases of the junction unmatched. The CDR3 region is CASSQSGESYNEQFF. In nucleotides, the CDR3 is TGCGCCAGCAGCCAGAGCGGGGAGTCCTACAATGAGCAGTTCTTC.